This entry lists 21 T cell receptor beta chains sequenced from one sample in a study of blood T cell repertoires in COVID-19. The repertoire was sequenced with immunoSEQ multiplex PCR; TCRdb's copy has only in-frame clones and lacks some. This table holds approximately 130,000 clones, roughly 79% found once. The sequencing input was peripheral blood. These receptors all come from a human donor in a cohort sampled during active COVID-19.

The rearrangement uses TRBV7-7 and TRBJ2-3, with TRBD2 identical over 13 bases. CDR3 length equals 15 residues. J lost 5 bases, V lost 7 bases, and 6 bases had no gene match. Germline V CDR1 and CDR2: SSHAT, FNYEAQ (reference sequence). The CDR3 DNA sequence: TGTGCCAGCACCCGACTAGCGGGAGGTCTAGATACGCAGTATTTT. Amino acids: CASTRLAGGLDTQYF.

V and J are TRBV7-3 and TRBJ2-1; 9 nucleotides match TRBD1. Losses at the gene ends were 5 bases for V and 5 bases for J; bases not matched to a gene: 10. The CDR3 extends over 16 amino acids. Germline V gene data show CDR1 as SGHTA and CDR2 as FQGTGA. The CDR3 spells CASSPRPGQGNNEQFF. CDR3 coding DNA: TGTGCCAGCAGCCCTCGCCCGGGACAGGGTAACAATGAGCAGTTCTTC.

The chain couples TRBV20-1 to TRBJ2-1, with D unclear. V lost 3 bases and J lost 5, with 8 bases in between. CDR3 size: 12 residues. Germline CDR1 reads DFQATT; CDR2 reads SNEGSKA (reference sequence). CDR3 sequence: CSASSANNEQFF. In nucleotides, the CDR3 is TGCAGTGCTAGTTCAGCGAACAATGAGCAGTTCTTC.

This clone has only one observation. The chain carries TRBV28 and TRBJ1-2, with 8 bases matching TRBD1. Germline V lookup: CDR1 MDHEN, CDR2 SYDVKM. Unmatched junction bases numbered 7, after V lost 4 bases and J lost 6 bases. The CDR3 spans 14 residues. The CDR3 spells CASSSPGTGNGYTF. The CDR3 DNA follows: TGTGCCAGCAGTTCCCCCGGGACAGGAAATGGCTACACCTTC.

The rearrangement joins TRBV25-1 to TRBJ2-7, with 7 nucleotides matching TRBD2. Trimming cost V 2 bases and J 0 bases; bases outside gene matches: 7. Germline CDR1 MGHDK, CDR2 SYGVNS. CDR3 length equals 16 residues. In nucleotides, the CDR3 is TGTGCCAGCAGTGAAATTGGGGCTAGCGGCTCCTACGAGCAGTACTTC. This sequence encodes CASSEIGASGSYEQYF.

This clone has just one count. This rearrangement joins TRBV18 to TRBJ1-3; TRBD1 is a possible D gene (6 bases). CDR1 and CDR2 (germline): KGHSH, LQKENI. CDR3 length: 14 residues. V was trimmed by 4 bases and J by 0 bases, leaving 7 bases between them. This CDR3 is CASSHRDSGNTIYF. In nucleotides, the CDR3 is TGTGCCAGCTCACACAGGGACTCTGGAAACACCATATATTTT.

V and J are TRBV15 and TRBJ2-2, with a possible D match to TRBD2 (7 bases). This CDR3 contains 16 residues. From germline, CDR1 is LNHNV and CDR2 YYDKDF (reference sequence). V was pared by 0 bases and J by 5 bases, with 13 bases between. CDR3: CATSRDAGAGTGELFF. CDR3 DNA: TGTGCCACCAGCAGAGATGCGGGGGCCGGGACCGGGGAGCTGTTTTTT.

The genes are TRBV2 and TRBJ1-1, with 8 nucleotides matching TRBD1. The CDR3 has 12 residues. Trimming took 5 bases from V and 5 from J; bases not matched to a gene: 1. Germline values: CDR1 SNHLY, CDR2 FYNNEI. The CDR3 loop is CASSRQGTEAFF. As DNA, the CDR3 is TGTGCCAGCAGTAGACAGGGGACTGAAGCTTTCTTT. Variable domain in full (rest from reference TRBV2 and TRBJ1-1): EPEVTQTPSHQVTQMGQEVILRCVPISNHLYFYWYRQILGQKVEFLVSFYNNEISEKSEIFDDQFSVERPDGSNFTLKIRSTKLEDSAMYFCASSRQGTEAFFGQGTRLTVV.

V gene TRBV4-3 combines with J gene TRBJ2-1; D call uncertain. The CDR3 runs 14 residues. Trimming removed 4 bases at V and 0 bases at J, with 7 bases between. The V gene's germline CDR1 is LGHNA and CDR2 YSLEER. The DNA of the CDR3 is TGCGCCAGCAGCCGAACGAGCTCCTACAATGAGCAGTTCTTC. The encoded protein is CASSRTSSYNEQFF.

The chain joins TRBV12-3 or TRBV12-4 to TRBJ1-1; no reliable D call. The CDR3 contains 13 residues. Trimming pared 5 bases from V and 0 bases from J, leaving 7 bases between. Written as DNA, the CDR3 is TGTGCCAGCAGTCCCACGGTGAACACTGAAGCTTTCTTT. As protein: CASSPTVNTEAFF.

The V call is TRBV3-1 (or the pseudogene TRBV3-2), the J call TRBJ2-7; 7 nucleotides match TRBD1. V shed 2 bases, J shed 6 bases, and the junction held 7 bases outside the gene matches. This CDR3 region has 14 residues. Germline values: CDR1 LGHDT, CDR2 YNNKEL (reference sequence). The CDR3 spells CASSQTRRTGEQYF. CDR3 nucleotides: TGTGCCAGCAGCCAAACCCGCCGGACAGGCGAGCAGTACTTC.

The V gene is TRBV7-3, the J gene TRBJ2-2, with 7 bases lining up with TRBD2. This CDR3 is 16 amino acids long. Germline V gene data show CDR1 as SGHTA and CDR2 as FQGTGA. The V and J ends lost 3 bases and 1 base, in that order; junction bases with no gene match: 5. CDR3 nucleotide sequence: TGTGCCAGCAGCTTGGGAGGGAAGATGAACACCGGGGAGCTGTTTTTT. Its translation: CASSLGGKMNTGELFF.

This chain connects TRBV7-9 to TRBJ2-1; 10 nucleotides agree with TRBD2. Germline V gene lookup returns CDR1 SEHNR and CDR2 FQNEAQ (reference sequence). Losses at the gene ends were 11 bases for V and 4 bases for J; bases not matched to a gene: 5. This CDR3 contains 13 residues. The chain's CDR3 is CASVAGGYNEQFF. CDR3 DNA sequence: TGTGCCTCGGTAGCGGGAGGTTACAATGAGCAGTTCTTC.

The CDR3 DNA follows: TGTGCCAGCAGTTGGGGGGGCCCTGTAGACTACGAGCAGTACTTC. Amino acids: CASSWGGPVDYEQYF. The rearrangement joins TRBV28 to TRBJ2-7; D might be TRBD2 (7 bases). V was pared by 4 bases and J by 3 bases, with 16 bases between. Germline V gene lookup returns CDR1 MDHEN and CDR2 SYDVKM. The CDR3 loop spans 15 amino acids.

The V call is TRBV5-6, the J call TRBJ2-1; tentatively, D is TRBD2 (6 bases). Germline loops: CDR1 SGHDT, CDR2 YYEEEE. This CDR3 contains 14 residues. V lost 5 bases to trimming and J lost 5 bases, with 14 bases between them. In DNA, the CDR3 is TGTGCCAGCAGTACCGGGGACTCTCACAATGAGCAGTTCTTC. It yields the protein CASSTGDSHNEQFF.

V is TRBV7-2 and J is TRBJ2-3, with 10 bases matching TRBD2. The junction had 8 bases not matched to a gene; V was cut back by 6 bases and J by 2 bases. The CDR3 is 16 residues long. The germline V gene has CDR1 SGHTA and CDR2 FQGNSA. Here the CDR3 reads CASRRGLARATDTQYF. The CDR3 nucleotides are TGTGCCAGCAGAAGGGGACTAGCGAGGGCCACAGATACGCAGTATTTT.

V and J are TRBV5-1 and TRBJ1-2; D remains unclear. CDR1 and CDR2 from the germline V gene are SGHRS and YFSETQ. The CDR3 totals 14 residues. V was pared by 0 bases and J by 1 base, with 7 bases between. CDR3 in amino acids: CASSLGGGNYGYTF. Here the CDR3 DNA reads TGCGCCAGCAGCTTGGGTGGCGGTAACTATGGCTACACCTTC.

About this clone itself: This sample includes further DNA sequences coding for the same CDR3. V gene TRBV18 combines with J gene TRBJ1-1; 9 positions agree with TRBD1. The junction had 4 bases not matched to a gene; V was cut back by 5 bases and J by 3 bases. CDR1 is KGHSH and CDR2 is LQKENI in the germline V gene. CDR3 length: 14 amino acids. Here the CDR3 reads CASSAGQGDTEAFF. CDR3 DNA sequence: TGTGCCAGCTCAGCGGGACAGGGAGACACTGAAGCTTTCTTT.

The chain couples TRBV5-1 to TRBJ1-2, with 7 positions matching TRBD1. This CDR3 region has 16 residues. V was clipped by 0 bases and J by 4 bases; unmatched bases: 9. Germline CDR1 SGHRS, CDR2 YFSETQ. CDR3 bases: TGCGCCAGCAGCTTGGGGTTGCAGGGGGTAGGCTATGGCTACACCTTC. Its translation: CASSLGLQGVGYGYTF.

The rearrangement joins TRBV7-2 to TRBJ1-4, with D unresolved. This CDR3 is built from 12 residues. The V end lost 3 bases, the J end lost 10 bases, and 9 bases lay between the germline ends. Germline V gives CDR1 SGHTA, CDR2 FQGNSA. The CDR3 region has the DNA TGTGCCAGCAGCTTTTCCGAGGGAAAACTGTTTTTT. Its translation: CASSFSEGKLFF.

J is TRBJ2-7 and V is TRBV11-2; no firm D call. This CDR3 has 14 amino acids. Trimming shortened V by 2 bases and J by 3 bases, and 11 bases separated the two germline ends. CDR1 and CDR2 (germline): SGHAT, FQNNGV. The CDR3 spells CASSLSTPFYEQYF. CDR3 DNA sequence: TGTGCCAGCAGCTTATCTACCCCTTTCTACGAGCAGTACTTC.